Below, 5 T cell receptor beta chains from the same sample are listed, as sequenced in a study of CD8 T cells in ankylosing spondylitis. Study results and limitations: Blood of patients with ankylosing spondylitis appeared to be characterized by a TCR beta motif of about eight highly homologous variants.

One entry per CDR3 protein results from TCRdb running MiXCR on the 5' RACE reads. The sample includes approximately 540,000 distinct CDR3 sequences, roughly an eighth seen only once; the top ten take approximately 6.3%. No antigen is known for these receptors. The sample comprised blood, either unsorted or a sorted T cell fraction (not recorded which). The receptors stem from a male donor with ankylosing spondylitis.

This chain uses TRBV30 with TRBJ2-2, with a weak D call TRBD2 (6 bases). The CDR3 loop spans 14 amino acids. V was clipped by 5 bases and J by 2 bases, with 12 bases between them. Germline CDR1 GTSNPN, CDR2 SVGIG (reference sequence). Here the CDR3 DNA reads TGTGCCTGGTTCTCTACTAGCAACACCGGGGAGCTGTTTTTT. Translated, it gives CAWFSTSNTGELFF. Complete variable domain (other parts from reference TRBV30 and TRBJ2-2): SQTIHQWPATLVQPVGSPLSLECTVEGTSNPNLYWYRQAAGRGLQLLFYSVGIGQISSEVPQNLSASRPQDRQFILSSKKLLLSDSGFYLCAWFSTSNTGELFFGEGSRLTVL.

This clonotype was picked up a small number of times. The CDR3 protein is CASSLATGADYGYTF. Here the CDR3 DNA reads TGTGCCAGCAGCTTAGCGACAGGGGCGGACTATGGCTACACCTTC. The chain is built from TRBV11-2 and TRBJ1-2; 8 positions agree with TRBD1. The germline CDR1 and CDR2 sequences are SGHAT and FQNNGV. Losses at the gene ends were 1 base for V and 3 bases for J; bases not matched to a gene: 4. This CDR3 has 15 residues.

This rearrangement joins TRBV24-1 to TRBJ2-5; 8 bases match TRBD2. Germline V gene lookup returns CDR1 KGHDR and CDR2 SFDVKD. CDR3 size: 15 residues. V dropped 4 bases and J dropped 4; count of bases not matched to a gene: 7. The CDR3 loop is CATSDSSGSGETQYF. DNA of the CDR3: TGTGCCACCAGTGACTCCAGCGGGAGCGGAGAGACCCAGTACTTC.

The chain couples TRBV7-2 to TRBJ1-3; D uncertain. Germline-derived CDR1 and CDR2 are SGHTA and FQGNSA. The V and J ends lost 4 bases and 7 bases respectively, with 17 bases between them. The CDR3 is 15 residues long. The DNA of the CDR3 is TGTGCCAGCAGCTCGTCTCCCTTAAATTTTAACACCATATATTTT. It is translated as CASSSSPLNFNTIYF.

This clonotype was seen more than once but under ten times. The chain links TRBV29-1 to TRBJ1-2, with 7 bases matching TRBD1. The V gene end was trimmed by 2 bases and the J gene end by 4 bases; junction bases not matched to a gene: 7. The germline V gene has CDR1 SQVTM and CDR2 ANQGSEA. This CDR3 comprises 14 residues. As DNA, the CDR3 is TGCAGCGTTGAATCCGGGACAGCCATCTATGGCTACACCTTC. Translated: CSVESGTAIYGYTF.